Reported below is one T cell receptor (beta chain). Its antigen is still unknown. TCRdb reprocessed the 5' RACE reads with MiXCR, giving one entry per CDR3 protein. The sample records about 310,000 distinct CDR3 sequences, approximately 20% being singletons. This entry comes from a study of T-cell memory formation after mild COVID-19. Study-level findings and limits: Clones that contracted clustered mainly in CM and EM if CD4+ and in EMRA if CD8+. Some clones that responded were present in memory (sampled pre-infection), which suggests cross-reactive memory joined.

Germline values: CDR1 SGHAT, CDR2 FQNNGV. This CDR3 has 14 amino acids. The V segment lost 5 bases and the J segment 4 bases; nucleotides outside the gene matches: 7. The sequence came from a man between 18 and 35 years old who had mild COVID-19 (a few samples of this study predate the infection). Cell type and time point are not known. V is TRBV11-2 and J is TRBJ1-1; 7 positions match TRBD1. The sequencing input was PBMCs or a T cell subset sorted from them (not recorded which). Here the CDR3 reads CASSVTPGGTEAFF. Written as DNA, the CDR3 is TGTGCCAGCAGCGTAACCCCAGGGGGCACTGAAGCTTTCTTT.